This TCR beta chain emerged from a study of T cell responses to AZD1222 COVID-19 vaccine. Libraries were prepared by immunoSEQ multiplex PCR; TCRdb keeps only in-frame clonotypes and omits some of them. The sample shows some 150,000 clones, approximately 78% of them seen only once. CDR3 length: 14 residues. Deletions cut 0 bases from V and 7 bases from J, with 11 bases between. Germline loops: CDR1 SGDLS, CDR2 YYNGEE. The origin of this receptor is an adult in good health. The sample consisted of peripheral blood, taken on day 0 of MenACWY control vaccination. V gene TRBV9 combines with J gene TRBJ2-1; possibly TRBD2 for D (6 bases). The CDR3 nucleotides read TGTGCCAGCAGCGTAGTGGGGAGGTGGAATGAGCAGTTCTTC. Residues: CASSVVGRWNEQFF.